The rows below give T cell receptor beta chains drawn from one sample of a study of CXCR3-negative and CXCR3-positive naive CD8 T cells. Each CDR3 protein gets one entry in TCRdb, which reprocessed the 5' RACE reads and gives no DNA. Its clone listing holds around 81,000 distinct CDR3 sequences. The sequenced material came from naive CXCR3- CD8+ T cells from blood. These receptors were collected from a human donor in good health. Some clones in this sample may be carry-over from other donors' samples. The CDR3 runs from the conserved cysteine through the conserved F or W. Each record gives: J gene, V gene, CDR3 protein.

>TRBJ1-5|TRBV12-3/TRBV12-4
CASSLAGLSSNQPQHF
>TRBJ2-7|TRBV23-1
CASSQWDRDYEQYF
>TRBJ2-7|TRBV6-6
CASSYSTTPRSSYEQYF
>TRBJ2-2|TRBV5-1
CASSYATGGSGELFF
>TRBJ1-2|TRBV19
CASSMVQDHFYGYTF
>TRBJ1-2|TRBV29-1
CSVGTGNGYTF
>TRBJ2-7|TRBV19
CASSSVTNRETYEQYF
>TRBJ2-1|TRBV9
CASSASGGGHNEQFF
>TRBJ1-1|TRBV5-6
CASSLASGDTEAFF
>TRBJ1-1|TRBV5-5
CASSTRSGEITEAFF
>TRBJ2-1|TRBV6-4
CASSNGGGSYNEQFF
>TRBJ2-7|TRBV5-1
CASSLGLNYEQYF
>TRBJ2-7|TRBV6-2/TRBV6-3
CASSYSSGSSYEQYF
>TRBJ2-7|TRBV4-1
CASSHLTGESSEQYF
>TRBJ2-7|TRBV14
CASSPDQGQGRRYEQYF